This T cell receptor (beta chain) was sequenced in a study of blood T cell repertoires in COVID-19. Study details: Sample material is recorded as cDNA or gDNA derived from T cells, B-cell-depleted T cells, or PBMCs.

Participants were aged roughly 18 to 90 years from approximately 24 US areas. The data were produced by immunoSEQ multiplex PCR, yet TCRdb's version contains in-frame clones alone and is incomplete. This sample yields 200,000 to 250,000 clones, of which about 86% are seen a single time; about 15% belongs to the top ten. The germline V gene has CDR1 MDHEN and CDR2 SYDVKM. This CDR3 has 14 residues. Trimming shortened V by 6 bases and J by 10 bases, and 20 bases separated the two germline ends. The V and J genes are TRBV28 and TRBJ2-3; tentative D call: TRBD2 (5 bases). Sequenced input: PBMCs or T cells enriched from blood (not recorded which). The clonotype comes from a woman between 45 and 65 years old with acute COVID-19. This CDR3 is CASRIRSVLGAQYF. DNA of the CDR3: TGTGCCAGCAGGATTCGGTCTGTACTAGGCGCGCAGTATTTT.